Presented here are 27 T cell receptor beta chains from one specimen sequenced in a study of shared clonotypes between healthy human individuals. Naive CD8 cells comprised CD45RO-negative, CCR7-positively selected cells, excluding terminally differentiated effector memory CD45RA+ cells. Data came from immunoSEQ multiplex PCR; TCRdb stores just in-frame clones and leaves some out. The sample consists of around 2.1 million clones, about 92% of them appearing once. The specimen was naive CD8+ T cells from PBMCs. All receptors come from a man aged 18 to 30 in good health. Some clones in this sample may be carry-over from other donors' samples.

The chain is built from TRBV5-4 and TRBJ1-1, with D possibly being TRBD1 (5 bases). The CDR3 is 15 amino acids. Trimming pared 4 bases from V and 3 bases from J, leaving 16 bases between. CDR1 and CDR2 (germline): SGHNT, YYREEE (reference sequence). The CDR3 sequence is CASSPTQGRDTEAFF. The CDR3 nucleotides read TGTGCCAGCAGCCCGACCCAGGGTAGGGACACTGAAGCTTTCTTT.

The chain couples TRBV19 to TRBJ1-4; no clear D. V lost 3 bases and J 7 bases, leaving 12 bases between the germline ends. The germline CDR1 and CDR2 sequences are LNHDA and SQIVND (reference sequence). This CDR3 has 14 amino acids. The CDR3 nucleotides read TGTGCCAGTAGTATTAATCAGGCGGTTGAAAAACTGTTTTTT. It specifies CASSINQAVEKLFF.

The V gene is TRBV19, the J gene TRBJ2-7; TRBD2 matches at 8 bases. Trimming took 6 bases from V and 0 from J; bases not matched to a gene: 25. This CDR3 spans 21 amino acids. CDR1 is LNHDA, CDR2 SQIVND, per germline (reference sequence). CDR3: CASSNSMISGTRIESSYEQYF. The CDR3, as DNA: TGTGCCAGTAGCAACTCGATGATTAGCGGGACCCGGATCGAGAGCTCCTACGAGCAGTACTTC.

The V and J genes are TRBV28 and TRBJ2-1; D ambiguous. Germline CDR1 MDHEN, CDR2 SYDVKM. The CDR3 contains 12 residues. Trimming removed 3 bases at V and 10 bases at J, with 10 bases between. CDR3 DNA sequence: TGTGCCAGCAGTTTCCGTTTCGGAGAGCAGTTCTTC. Its translation: CASSFRFGEQFF.

V gene TRBV5-6 combines with J gene TRBJ2-7; 10 positions agree with TRBD2. Trimming at V came to 6 bases and at J to 7 bases, leaving 16 bases not matched to a gene. Germline V lookup: CDR1 SGHDT, CDR2 YYEEEE. The CDR3 length is 16 residues. The CDR3 nucleotides are TGTGCCAGCATGATCTCTAGCGGGAGATGGCGGCTAGAGCAGTACTTC. Protein: CASMISSGRWRLEQYF.

The V call is TRBV15, the J call TRBJ2-7; TRBD2 agrees at 11 bases. Trimming removed 5 bases from V and 0 bases from J; junction bases left unmatched: 3. Germline CDR1 LNHNV, CDR2 YYDKDF (reference sequence). The length of the CDR3 is 15 residues. The chain's CDR3 is CATSRSGRASYEQYF. Written as DNA, the CDR3 is TGTGCCACCAGCCGTAGCGGGAGGGCCTCCTACGAGCAGTACTTC.

The chain combines TRBV10-3 with TRBJ2-1; D is unresolved. Germline CDR1 reads ENHRY; CDR2 reads SYGVKD. The ends were cut back, 4 bases at V and 0 bases at J, with 13 bases in the middle. This CDR3 is built from 16 residues. The CDR3 sequence: CAISVLQLSSYNEQFF. For the CDR3, the DNA is TGTGCCATCAGTGTACTCCAACTGAGCTCCTACAATGAGCAGTTCTTC.

The chain has TRBV28 and TRBJ1-4, with D unresolved. V was shortened by 6 bases and J by 8 bases, with 19 bases between the two germline ends. The CDR3 consists of 15 residues. Germline V gene lookup returns CDR1 MDHEN and CDR2 SYDVKM. CDR3 DNA: TGTGCCAGCAGCGCTCGCGGTGGGGAAGGGGAAAAACTGTTTTTT. Its protein product is CASSARGGEGEKLFF.

As to this clone: The same CDR3 is also encoded by other DNA sequences in this sample. This chain links TRBV19 with TRBJ2-7; D ambiguous. This CDR3 contains 13 residues. Trimming took 5 bases from V and 1 from J, leaving 9 bases between them. Germline CDR1 reads LNHDA; CDR2 reads SQIVND (reference sequence). CDR3: CASSFGPSYEQYF. The CDR3 DNA follows: TGTGCCAGTAGTTTCGGGCCTTCCTACGAGCAGTACTTC.

On this clone: The same CDR3 also results from other DNA sequences found in this sample. The V and J genes are TRBV7-9 and TRBJ1-2; weak D call: TRBD1 (6 bases). This CDR3 has 12 amino acids. Germline CDR1 and CDR2: SEHNR and FQNEAQ (reference sequence). V was pared by 1 base and J by 6 bases, with 6 bases between. The CDR3 loop reads CASSLDRDGYTF. CDR3 nucleotides: TGTGCCAGCAGCTTAGACAGGGATGGCTACACCTTC.

Worth noting for this clone: Compared with germline, one end of the junction differs, possibly owing to a read error. This chain connects TRBV11-2 to TRBJ2-1; TRBD2 matches 16 bases. Germline V gene sequence: CDR1 SGHAT, CDR2 FQNNGV. The CDR3 is 18 residues long. DNA of the CDR3: TGTGCCAGCAGCTCACCTGGGACTAGCGGGAGGGCCTATAATGAGCAGTTCTTC. This encodes CASSSPGTSGRAYNEQFF.

The chain carries TRBV28 and TRBJ1-3; TRBD1 matches 8 bases. Germline-derived CDR1 and CDR2 are MDHEN and SYDVKM. V lost 7 bases to trimming and J lost 2 bases; unmatched junction nucleotides: 10. The CDR3 consists of 16 residues. The CDR3 bases are TGTGCCAGCAAATACAGGGGGGCAGGGCCTGGAAACACCATATATTTT. Encoded protein: CASKYRGAGPGNTIYF.

This chain joins TRBV7-9 and TRBJ2-2, with 8 bases fitting TRBD2. CDR1 and CDR2 (germline): SEHNR, FQNEAQ (reference sequence). The CDR3 runs 17 residues. V was clipped by 5 bases and J by 1 base; unmatched bases: 9. The CDR3: CASSIKNSGVNTGELFF. CDR3 sequence (DNA): TGTGCCAGCAGCATTAAAAATAGCGGGGTGAACACCGGGGAGCTGTTTTTT.

Points on this clone: The same CDR3 also results from other DNA sequences found in this sample. The CDR3 bases are TGTGCCAGTAGTATTGGGCTAGCGGGCACCGGGGAGCTGTTTTTT. Protein product: CASSIGLAGTGELFF. The chain recombines TRBV19 with TRBJ2-2; 8 nucleotides line up with TRBD2. CDR1 LNHDA and CDR2 SQIVND come from the germline V gene (reference sequence). Germline trimming cut 3 bases from V and 4 bases from J; bases unmatched to any gene: 4. The CDR3 runs 15 residues.

The chain is built from TRBV5-6 and TRBJ2-7; TRBD2 agrees at 8 bases. This CDR3 is 14 amino acids long. The V gene's germline CDR1 is SGHDT and CDR2 YYEEEE. After removal of 7 bases from V and 4 bases from J, the junction contained 10 bases not matched to a gene. CDR3 nucleotides: TGTGCCAGCGCTGGACTAGCCCCGGAGTACGAGCAGTACTTC. Translated, it gives CASAGLAPEYEQYF.

The chain combines TRBV5-6 with TRBJ2-3, with 10 bases matching TRBD2. Germline values: CDR1 SGHDT, CDR2 YYEEEE. This CDR3 spans 16 amino acids. The V segment lost 3 bases and the J segment 4 bases; nucleotides outside the gene matches: 8. In nucleotides, the CDR3 is TGTGCCAGCAGCTCCGGACTAGCGGAAGTTCCAGATACGCAGTATTTT. This encodes CASSSGLAEVPDTQYF. The whole variable domain, filled in from reference TRBV5-6 and TRBJ2-3, reads DAGVTQSPTHLIKTRGQQVTLRCSPKSGHDTVSWYQQALGQGPQFIFQYYEEEERQRGNFPDRFSGHQFPNYSSELNVNALLLGDSALYLCASSSGLAEVPDTQYFGPGTRLTVL.

The V call is TRBV4-1, the J call TRBJ1-4; D is unclear. The CDR3 spans 16 residues. The V gene's germline CDR1 is MGHRA and CDR2 YSYEKL. The V and J ends lost 1 base and 0 bases respectively, with 9 bases between them. This CDR3 is CASSQVRSSTNEKLFF. As DNA, the CDR3 is TGCGCCAGCAGCCAAGTGCGGTCGTCAACTAATGAAAAACTGTTTTTT.

The rearrangement joins TRBV6-5 to TRBJ2-7, with D possibly being TRBD2 (6 bases). The germline V gene encodes CDR1 MNHEY and CDR2 SVGAGI. This CDR3 has 15 residues. Deletions cut 2 bases from V and 0 bases from J, with 11 bases between. CDR3 sequence: CASSYGDSISYEQYF. Written as DNA, the CDR3 is TGTGCCAGCAGTTACGGGGACTCTATCTCCTACGAGCAGTACTTC.

In DNA form, the CDR3 reads TGTGCCAGCAGCTTAGGATTCCAGACCCAAGAGACCCAGTACTTC. It specifies CASSLGFQTQETQYF. The gene calls are TRBV7-9 and TRBJ2-5, with D unclear. The germline CDR1 and CDR2 sequences are SEHNR and FQNEAQ (reference sequence). The CDR3 extends over 15 amino acids. V shed 1 base and J shed 1 base, with 10 bases lying between them.

This chain connects TRBV13 to TRBJ2-7; perhaps D is TRBD1 or TRBD2 (5 bases each). There are 15 residues in the CDR3. V was clipped by 1 base and J by 3 bases, with 13 bases between them. Looked up from germline, CDR1 is PRHDT and CDR2 is FYEKMQ (reference sequence). The CDR3 nucleotides read TGTGCCAGCAGCTTAGCTGGGGGTGGGGTCTACGAGCAGTACTTC. Protein product: CASSLAGGGVYEQYF. Full variable domain (rest looked up from reference TRBV13 and TRBJ2-7): AAGVIQSPRHLIKEKRETATLKCYPIPRHDTVYWYQQGPGQDPQFLISFYEKMQSDKGSIPDRFSAQQFSDYHSELNMSSLELGDSALYFCASSLAGGGVYEQYFGPGTRLTVT.

To note about this clone: This CDR3 is also generated by other DNA sequences in the sample. The chain joins TRBV5-1 to TRBJ2-1, with 7 positions matching TRBD1. Per the germline V gene, CDR1 is SGHRS and CDR2 is YFSETQ. The CDR3 loop spans 15 amino acids. J gave up 2 bases and V 0 bases, and 2 bases lay outside the gene matches. The chain's CDR3 is CASSLDRGAYNEQFF. As DNA, the CDR3 is TGCGCCAGCAGCTTGGACAGGGGTGCCTACAATGAGCAGTTCTTC.

The chain employs TRBV30 and TRBJ1-2; D gene ambiguous. The V gene lost 3 bases and the J gene lost 7 bases, with 15 bases spanning the gap. CDR1 is GTSNPN, CDR2 SVGIG, per germline (reference sequence). The length of the CDR3 is 13 residues. CDR3 amino acids: CAWSRGLSGGYTF. Here the CDR3 DNA reads TGTGCCTGGAGCCGTGGCCTTTCGGGTGGCTACACCTTC. The full variable domain, completed using reference TRBV30 and TRBJ1-2, is SQTIHQWPATLVQPVGSPLSLECTVEGTSNPNLYWYRQAAGRGLQLLFYSVGIGQISSEVPQNLSASRPQDRQFILSSKKLLLSDSGFYLCAWSRGLSGGYTFGSGTRLTVV.

J is TRBJ2-7 and V is TRBV30; D might be TRBD2 (6 bases). Germline V gene data show CDR1 as GTSNPN and CDR2 as SVGIG (reference sequence). The CDR3 runs 15 residues. V shed 6 bases and J shed 0 bases, with 18 bases lying between them. The chain's CDR3 is CACHPWRGPSYEQYF. The CDR3 nucleotides read TGTGCCTGTCACCCTTGGCGGGGACCCTCCTACGAGCAGTACTTC.

The V gene is TRBV6-1, the J gene TRBJ2-7; possibly TRBD2 for D (6 bases). CDR1 is MNHNS and CDR2 is SASEGT in the germline V gene. Trimming cost V 0 bases and J 12 bases, with 15 bases left between them. The CDR3 totals 13 residues. CDR3 residues: CASSEANFWEVYF. The CDR3 DNA reads as TGTGCCAGCAGTGAAGCGAACTTTTGGGAGGTGTACTTC.

The chain is built from TRBV27 and TRBJ2-3; TRBD2 aligns across 9 bases. The germline CDR1 and CDR2 sequences are MNHEY and SMNVEV (reference sequence). After removal of 5 bases from V and 4 bases from J, the junction contained 13 bases not matched to a gene. The CDR3 contains 17 residues. The CDR3 sequence: CASSPRIAGVFADTQYF. The CDR3 nucleotides read TGTGCCAGCAGTCCCCGGATAGCGGGAGTGTTTGCAGATACGCAGTATTTT.

V usage is TRBV28 and J usage is TRBJ1-1; D is perhaps TRBD1 (5 bases). From germline, CDR1 is MDHEN and CDR2 SYDVKM. The CDR3 totals 11 residues. The ends were cut back, 8 bases at V and 4 bases at J, with 8 bases in the middle. The CDR3 here is CASAGATEAFF. CDR3 sequence (DNA): TGTGCCAGCGCCGGGGCCACTGAAGCTTTCTTT.

The V gene is TRBV7-9, the J gene TRBJ2-1, with D hard to call. CDR3 size: 16 residues. V shed 0 bases and J shed 5 bases, with 14 bases lying between them. Germline V lookup: CDR1 SEHNR, CDR2 FQNEAQ (reference sequence). CDR3 nucleotides: TGTGCCAGCAGCTTAGCCGGAGCAAGCCCGCACAATGAGCAGTTCTTC. Its protein product is CASSLAGASPHNEQFF.